This record concerns one T cell receptor beta chain sequence. From germline, CDR1 is DFQATT and CDR2 SNEGSKA (reference sequence). J was trimmed by 7 bases and V by 3 bases; bases with no gene match: 15. This CDR3 contains 16 residues. Primers used in a second PCR of roughly 7 to 12 cycles were a sample-barcoded 5' primer and a J-beta primer mix. Sequencing yielded, for each sample, at least 3 million paired-end reads carrying CDR3. TCRdb fed the 5' RACE reads into MiXCR, producing one record per CDR3 protein. The data contain about 1.8 million distinct CDR3 sequences, around 48% of them seen just once; the ten biggest clones take up more than 2%. The data belong to a study of blood T cells in healthy people across ages.

The sequencing sample was made of blood. The chain employs TRBV20-1 and TRBJ2-5; 9 nucleotides agree with TRBD2. This clonotype was obtained from a woman in her 40s in good health. CDR3 nucleotide sequence: TGCAGTGCTAGGGTAGCGGGGGCCCCGTCCCCAGGGACCCAGTACTTC. Its protein is CSARVAGAPSPGTQYF.